This record looks at one T cell receptor beta chain sequence and its context. Its antigen is unknown. The data were taken from a study of T cell responses to AZD1222 COVID-19 vaccine. Whole-study context: Pooling was applied to second doses at about 4 or about 12 weeks. Study-level results: Baseline seropositivity occurred in only 5 or 6 AZD1222 recipients. Spike was spanned by vaccine-associated CD4 TCRs, with dominance at 160-218 and 743-854. White British donors predominated, females outnumbered males, and clonal diversity was possibly underestimated.

The germline V gene has CDR1 MNHEY and CDR2 SVGAGI. This CDR3 contains 11 residues. Some clones are missing from TCRdb's copy, which holds only in-frame ones; the method was immunoSEQ multiplex PCR. Seen here are 110,000 to 150,000 clones, about 92% observed once, and the top ten hold approximately 3.4%. The TCR originated in an adult in good health. The specimen was peripheral blood, collected on day 0 of AZD1222 vaccination. The chain has TRBV6-5 and TRBJ2-7; no clear D. The CDR3 here is CAAGTRYEQYF. The CDR3 DNA reads TGTGCGGCAGGAACCCGTTACGAGCAGTACTTC.